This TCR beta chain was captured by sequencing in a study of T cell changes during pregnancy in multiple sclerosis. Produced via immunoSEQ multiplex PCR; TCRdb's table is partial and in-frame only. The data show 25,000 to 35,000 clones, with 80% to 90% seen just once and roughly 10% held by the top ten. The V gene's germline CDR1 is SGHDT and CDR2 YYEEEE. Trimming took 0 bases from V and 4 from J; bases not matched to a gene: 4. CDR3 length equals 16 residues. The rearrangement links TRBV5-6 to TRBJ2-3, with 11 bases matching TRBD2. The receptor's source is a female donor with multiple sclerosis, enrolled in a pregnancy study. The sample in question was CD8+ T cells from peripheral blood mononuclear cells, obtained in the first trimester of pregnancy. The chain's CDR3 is CASSLGSGGAADTQYF. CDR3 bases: TGTGCCAGCAGCTTGGGTAGCGGGGGGGCCGCAGATACGCAGTATTTT.